Here is one T cell receptor beta chain with its context. Its antigen is unknown. This sample is part of a study of T cells expressing NK-cell markers. Points from the study as a whole: Also leading the CD3+CD56-NKG2C+ fraction in a handful of donors were these clonotypes. Top CD8+ clonotypes included the dominant CD3+CD56+NKG2C+ clonotypes in 5 or 6 donors.

Scientists made TCR beta cDNA using 5'RACE template switching with UMIs. TCRdb re-called the 5' RACE reads and shows each CDR3 protein once, DNA omitted. The repertoire table contains 500,000 or so distinct CDR3 sequences. Germline CDR1 reads DFQATT; CDR2 reads SNEGSKA (reference sequence). CDR3 length: 14 amino acids. The source is a man between 18 and 35 years old in good health. This chain joins TRBV20-1 and TRBJ1-5. The specimen was blood T cells: a sorted CD56 or NKG2C T cell subset, CD4+ or CD8+ T cells, or bulk PBMC T cells (not recorded which). The CDR3 loop reads CSARETGRGQPQHF.